These T cell receptor beta chains were read from a single sample in a study of blood T cell repertoires in COVID-19. This table comes from immunoSEQ multiplex PCR, and its TCRdb copy is limited to in-frame clones, with some not included. Of approximately 150,000 clones detected, 79% appear once; the ten largest clones hold approximately 7.7%. Sequenced input: peripheral blood. The receptors come from a woman aged 55-69 years with COVID-19, enrolled during active disease. Both conserved end residues are part of each CDR3.

v_call,j_call,cdr3_aa
TRBV4-1,TRBJ2-1,CASSQVAGGRNEQFF
TRBV19,TRBJ2-3,CASIPGQGIPDTQYF
TRBV7-9,TRBJ2-2,CASSLVPTEELFF
TRBV5-6,TRBJ1-3,CASSDTGVSGNTIYF
TRBV7-3,TRBJ2-2,CASSLQGTNTGELFF
TRBV5-4,TRBJ2-1,CASSLRLAGGPNEQFF
TRBV6-2/TRBV6-3,TRBJ1-4,CASSSNTNEKLFF
TRBV2,TRBJ2-7,CASSEQGVVYEQYF
TRBV14,TRBJ2-2,CASSPSKTTLLPGELFF
TRBV6-5,TRBJ2-1,CASSSSQGVKEQFF
TRBV15,TRBJ2-3,CATSRDSGGVTDTQYF
TRBV11-2,TRBJ2-7,CASSLAYGSSYEQYF
TRBV29-1,TRBJ2-1,CSVEGQGWGEQFF
TRBV9,TRBJ2-3,CASSARTGGPWADTQYF
TRBV5-1,TRBJ2-7,CASRGGPSSYEQYF